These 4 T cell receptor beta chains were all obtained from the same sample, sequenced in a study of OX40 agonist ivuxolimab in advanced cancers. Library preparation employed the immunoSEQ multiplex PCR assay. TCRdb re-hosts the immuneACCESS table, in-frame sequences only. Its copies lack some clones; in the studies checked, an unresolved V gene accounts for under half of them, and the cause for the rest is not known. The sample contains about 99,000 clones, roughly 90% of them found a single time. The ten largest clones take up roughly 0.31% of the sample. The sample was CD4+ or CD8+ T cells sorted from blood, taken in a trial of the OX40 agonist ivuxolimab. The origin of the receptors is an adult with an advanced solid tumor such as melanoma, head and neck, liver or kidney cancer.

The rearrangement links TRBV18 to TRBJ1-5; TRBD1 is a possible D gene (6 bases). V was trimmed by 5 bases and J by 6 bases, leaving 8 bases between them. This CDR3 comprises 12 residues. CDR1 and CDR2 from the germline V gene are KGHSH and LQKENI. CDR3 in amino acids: CASSTGIQPQHF. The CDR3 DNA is TGTGCCAGCTCAACAGGGATTCAGCCCCAGCATTTT.

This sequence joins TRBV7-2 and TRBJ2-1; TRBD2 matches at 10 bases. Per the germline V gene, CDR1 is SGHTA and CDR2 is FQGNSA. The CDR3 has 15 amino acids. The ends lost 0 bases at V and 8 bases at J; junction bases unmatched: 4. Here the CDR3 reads CASSLAGLAGDEQFF. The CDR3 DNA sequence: TGTGCCAGCAGCTTAGCCGGGCTAGCGGGAGATGAGCAGTTCTTC.

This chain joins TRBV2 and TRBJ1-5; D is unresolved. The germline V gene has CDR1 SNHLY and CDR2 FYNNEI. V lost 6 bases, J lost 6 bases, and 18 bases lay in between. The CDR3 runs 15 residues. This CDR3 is CASSSTGIKGQPQHF. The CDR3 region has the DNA TGTGCCAGCAGCTCGACGGGAATCAAAGGTCAGCCCCAGCATTTT.

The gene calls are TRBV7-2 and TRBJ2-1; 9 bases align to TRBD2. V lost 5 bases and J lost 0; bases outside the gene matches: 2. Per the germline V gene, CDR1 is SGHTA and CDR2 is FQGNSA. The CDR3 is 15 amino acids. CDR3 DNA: TGTGCCAGCAGCCGTAGCGGGAGCTCCTACAATGAGCAGTTCTTC. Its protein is CASSRSGSSYNEQFF.